The 7 T cell receptor beta chains below all came from one sample that was sequenced in a study of shared clonotypes between healthy human individuals. The method was immunoSEQ multiplex PCR; TCRdb's version includes in-frame clones alone and lacks a portion of them. Here the sample spans about 1.9 million clones, around 93% being singletons. Naive CD8 isolation took CD45RO-negative cells positively selected for CCR7 and excluded terminally differentiated effector memory CD45RA+ cells. Input material: naive CD8+ T cells from PBMCs. The receptor source for this set is a young man in good health. Some clones in this sample may be carry-over from other donors' samples.

As for this clone: The identical CDR3 is also encoded by other nucleotide sequences in the sample. This chain uses TRBV9 with TRBJ2-7, with 8 bases lining up with TRBD2. CDR1 is SGDLS, CDR2 YYNGEE, per germline. After removal of 0 bases from V and 3 bases from J, the junction contained 5 bases not matched to a gene. This CDR3 spans 15 amino acids. The CDR3 region has the DNA TGTGCCAGCAGCGTAGGGGCGGGAGGCCGCTACGAGCAGTACTTC. As protein: CASSVGAGGRYEQYF.

The J gene is TRBJ2-2, the V gene TRBV27; D is uncertain. The germline CDR1 and CDR2 sequences are MNHEY and SMNVEV (reference sequence). Trimming took 5 bases from V and 0 from J, leaving 7 bases between them. The CDR3 runs to 14 residues. The CDR3 region has the DNA TGTGCCAGCAGTATCACCCCGAACACCGGGGAGCTGTTTTTT. It is translated as CASSITPNTGELFF.

This clone was observed a few times. The same CDR3 also results from other DNA sequences found in this sample. Here the CDR3 reads CASSLGTSYGYTF. The CDR3 DNA sequence: TGTGCCAGCAGTCTCGGGACAAGCTATGGCTACACCTTC. The chain employs TRBV27 and TRBJ1-2; possibly TRBD1 for D (6 bases). Germline lookup yields CDR1 MNHEY and CDR2 SMNVEV (reference sequence). This CDR3 spans 13 amino acids. V lost 5 bases and J 4 bases, leaving 11 bases between the germline ends.

CDR3 amino acids: CASSPVRGYEQYF. The CDR3 DNA follows: TGTGCCAGCAGCCCGGTCAGAGGCTACGAGCAGTACTTC. The rearrangement links TRBV9 to TRBJ2-7; no definite D call. Deletions cut 4 bases from V and 3 bases from J, with 11 bases between. CDR1 and CDR2 from the germline V gene are SGDLS and YYNGEE. This CDR3 has 13 amino acids.

The chain combines TRBV6-1 with TRBJ2-5; 7 bases match TRBD1. With V trimmed by 2 bases and J by 4 bases, 7 bases remained unmatched. The CDR3 has 15 amino acids. The germline gives CDR1 MNHNS, CDR2 SASEGT. CDR3 bases: TGTGCCAGCAGTGAAATTTTCAGGGGGTCAGAGACCCAGTACTTC. As protein: CASSEIFRGSETQYF.

This chain connects TRBV27 to TRBJ2-2, with no clear D. Germline V gene data show CDR1 as MNHEY and CDR2 as SMNVEV (reference sequence). Trimming removed 2 bases from V and 4 bases from J, with 23 bases in between. The CDR3 spans 19 residues. The CDR3 DNA reads as TGTGCCAGCAGTTTAGTCTCCCCACGTTTTAAAATGGGCACCGGGGAGCTGTTTTTT. It codes for CASSLVSPRFKMGTGELFF.

The chain combines TRBV30 with TRBJ2-6; possibly TRBD1 for D (6 bases). Germline V lookup: CDR1 GTSNPN, CDR2 SVGIG (reference sequence). This CDR3 comprises 17 residues. The V and J ends lost 1 base and 0 bases respectively, with 13 bases between them. The CDR3 loop is CAWSGLTGVSGANVLTF. The CDR3 DNA is TGTGCCTGGAGTGGTTTGACAGGAGTCTCTGGGGCCAACGTCCTGACTTTC.